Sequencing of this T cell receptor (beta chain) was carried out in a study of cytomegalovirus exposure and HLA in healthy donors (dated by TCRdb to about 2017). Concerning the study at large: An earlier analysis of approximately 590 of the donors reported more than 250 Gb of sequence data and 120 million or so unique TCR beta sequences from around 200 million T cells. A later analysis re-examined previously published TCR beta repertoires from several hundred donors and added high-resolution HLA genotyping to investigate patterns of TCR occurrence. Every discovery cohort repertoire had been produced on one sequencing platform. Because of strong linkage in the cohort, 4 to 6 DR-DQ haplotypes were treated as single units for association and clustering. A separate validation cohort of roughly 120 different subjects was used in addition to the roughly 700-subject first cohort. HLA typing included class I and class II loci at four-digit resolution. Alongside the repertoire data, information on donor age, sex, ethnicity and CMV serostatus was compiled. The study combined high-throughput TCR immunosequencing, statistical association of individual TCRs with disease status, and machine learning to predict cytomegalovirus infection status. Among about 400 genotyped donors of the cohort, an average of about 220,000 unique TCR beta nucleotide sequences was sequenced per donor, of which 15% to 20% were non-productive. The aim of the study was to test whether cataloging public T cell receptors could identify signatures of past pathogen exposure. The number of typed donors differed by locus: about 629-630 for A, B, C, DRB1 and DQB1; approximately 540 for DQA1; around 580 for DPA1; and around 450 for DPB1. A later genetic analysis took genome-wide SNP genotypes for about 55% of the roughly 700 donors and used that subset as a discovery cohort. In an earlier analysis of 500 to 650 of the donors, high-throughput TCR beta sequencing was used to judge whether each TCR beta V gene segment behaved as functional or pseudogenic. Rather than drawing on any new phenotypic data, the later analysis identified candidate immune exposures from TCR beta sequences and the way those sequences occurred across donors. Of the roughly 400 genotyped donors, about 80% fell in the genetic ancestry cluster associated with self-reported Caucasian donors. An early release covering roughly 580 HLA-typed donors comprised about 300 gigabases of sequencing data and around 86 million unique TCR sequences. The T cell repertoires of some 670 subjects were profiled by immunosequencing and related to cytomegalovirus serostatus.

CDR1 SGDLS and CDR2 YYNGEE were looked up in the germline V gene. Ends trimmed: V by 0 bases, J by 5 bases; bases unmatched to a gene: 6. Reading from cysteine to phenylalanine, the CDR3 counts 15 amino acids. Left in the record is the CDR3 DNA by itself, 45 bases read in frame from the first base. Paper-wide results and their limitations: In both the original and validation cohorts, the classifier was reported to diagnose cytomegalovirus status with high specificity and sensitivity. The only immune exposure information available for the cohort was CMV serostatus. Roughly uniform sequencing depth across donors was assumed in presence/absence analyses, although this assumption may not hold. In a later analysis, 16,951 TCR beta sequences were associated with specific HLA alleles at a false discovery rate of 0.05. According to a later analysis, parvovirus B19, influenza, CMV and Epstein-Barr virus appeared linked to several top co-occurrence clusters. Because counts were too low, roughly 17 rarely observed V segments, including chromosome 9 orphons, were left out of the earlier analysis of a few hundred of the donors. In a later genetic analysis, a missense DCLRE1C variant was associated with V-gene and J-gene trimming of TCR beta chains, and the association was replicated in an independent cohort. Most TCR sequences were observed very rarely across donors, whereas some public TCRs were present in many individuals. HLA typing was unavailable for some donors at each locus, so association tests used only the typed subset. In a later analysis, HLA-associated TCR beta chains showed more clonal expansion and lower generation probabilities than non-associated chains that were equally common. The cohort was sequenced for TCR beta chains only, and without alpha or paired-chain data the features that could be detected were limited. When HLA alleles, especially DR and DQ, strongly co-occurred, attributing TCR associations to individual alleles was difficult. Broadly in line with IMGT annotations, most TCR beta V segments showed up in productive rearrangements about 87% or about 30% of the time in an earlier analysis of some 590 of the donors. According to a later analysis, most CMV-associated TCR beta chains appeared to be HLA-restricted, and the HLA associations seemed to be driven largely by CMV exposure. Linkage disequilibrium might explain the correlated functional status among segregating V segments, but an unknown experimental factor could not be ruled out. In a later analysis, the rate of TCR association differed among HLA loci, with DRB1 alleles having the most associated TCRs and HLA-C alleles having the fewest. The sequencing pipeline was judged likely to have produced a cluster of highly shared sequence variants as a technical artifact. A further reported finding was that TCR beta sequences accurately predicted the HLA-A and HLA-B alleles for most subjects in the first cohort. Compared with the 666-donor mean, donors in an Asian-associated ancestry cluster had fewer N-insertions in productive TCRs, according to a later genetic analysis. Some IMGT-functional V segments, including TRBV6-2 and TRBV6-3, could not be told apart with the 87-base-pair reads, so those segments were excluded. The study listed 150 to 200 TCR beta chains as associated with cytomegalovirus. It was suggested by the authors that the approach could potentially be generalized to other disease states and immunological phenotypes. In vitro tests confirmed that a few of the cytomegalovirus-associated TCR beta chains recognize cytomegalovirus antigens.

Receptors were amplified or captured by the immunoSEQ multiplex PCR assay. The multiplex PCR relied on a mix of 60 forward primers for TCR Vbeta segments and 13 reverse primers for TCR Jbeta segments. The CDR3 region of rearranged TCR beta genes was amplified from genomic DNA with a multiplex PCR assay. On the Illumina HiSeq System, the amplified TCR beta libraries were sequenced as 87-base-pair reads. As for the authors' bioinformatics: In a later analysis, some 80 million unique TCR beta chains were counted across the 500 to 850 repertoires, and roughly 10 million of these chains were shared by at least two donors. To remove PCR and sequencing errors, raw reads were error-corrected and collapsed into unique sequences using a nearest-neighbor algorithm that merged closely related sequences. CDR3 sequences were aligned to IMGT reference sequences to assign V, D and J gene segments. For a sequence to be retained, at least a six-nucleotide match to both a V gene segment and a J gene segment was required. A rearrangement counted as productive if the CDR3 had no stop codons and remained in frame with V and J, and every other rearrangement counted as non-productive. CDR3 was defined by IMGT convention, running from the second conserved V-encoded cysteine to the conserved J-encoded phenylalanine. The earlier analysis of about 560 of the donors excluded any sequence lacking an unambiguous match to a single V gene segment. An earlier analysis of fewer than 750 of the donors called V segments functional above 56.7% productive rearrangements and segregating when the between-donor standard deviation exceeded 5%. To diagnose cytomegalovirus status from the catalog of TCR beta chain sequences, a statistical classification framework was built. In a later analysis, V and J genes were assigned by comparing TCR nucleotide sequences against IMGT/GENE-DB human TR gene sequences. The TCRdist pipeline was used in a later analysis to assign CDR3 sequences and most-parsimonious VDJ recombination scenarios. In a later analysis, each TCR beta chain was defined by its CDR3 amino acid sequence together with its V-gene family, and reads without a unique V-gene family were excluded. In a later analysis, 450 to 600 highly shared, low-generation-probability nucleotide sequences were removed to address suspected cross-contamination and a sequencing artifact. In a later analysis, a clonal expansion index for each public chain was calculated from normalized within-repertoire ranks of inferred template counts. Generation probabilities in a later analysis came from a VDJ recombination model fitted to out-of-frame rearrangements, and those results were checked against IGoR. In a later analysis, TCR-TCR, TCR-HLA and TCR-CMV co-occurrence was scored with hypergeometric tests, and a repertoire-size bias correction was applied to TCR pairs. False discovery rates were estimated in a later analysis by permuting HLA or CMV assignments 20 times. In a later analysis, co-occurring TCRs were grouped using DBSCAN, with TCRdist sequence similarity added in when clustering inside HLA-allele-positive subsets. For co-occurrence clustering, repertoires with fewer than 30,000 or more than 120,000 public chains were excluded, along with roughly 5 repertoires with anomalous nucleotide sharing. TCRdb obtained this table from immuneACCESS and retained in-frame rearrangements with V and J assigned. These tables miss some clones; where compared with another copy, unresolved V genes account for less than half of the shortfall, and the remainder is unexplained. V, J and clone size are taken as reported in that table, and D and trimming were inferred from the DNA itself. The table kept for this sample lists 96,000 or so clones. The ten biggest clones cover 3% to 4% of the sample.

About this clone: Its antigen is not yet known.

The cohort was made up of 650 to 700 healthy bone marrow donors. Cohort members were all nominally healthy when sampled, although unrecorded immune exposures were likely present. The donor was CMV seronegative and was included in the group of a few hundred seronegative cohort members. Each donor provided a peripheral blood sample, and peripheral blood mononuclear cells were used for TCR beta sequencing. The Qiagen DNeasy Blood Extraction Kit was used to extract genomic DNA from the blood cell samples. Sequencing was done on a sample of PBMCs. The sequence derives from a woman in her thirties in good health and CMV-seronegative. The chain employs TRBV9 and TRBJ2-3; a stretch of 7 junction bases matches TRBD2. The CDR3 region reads CASSVGGSGQDTQYF. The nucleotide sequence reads TGTGCCAGCAGCGTAGGCGGGAGTGGGCAAGATACGCAGTATTTT. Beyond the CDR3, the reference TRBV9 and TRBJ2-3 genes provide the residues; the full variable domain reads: DSGVTQTPKHLITATGQRVTLRCSPRSGDLSVYWYQQSLDQGLQFLIQYYNGEERAKGNILERFSAQQFPDLHSELNLSSLELGDSALYFCASSVGGSGQDTQYFGPGTRLTVL.